The 32 T cell receptor beta chains below were found in one sample sequenced in a study of breast tumors, draining lymph nodes, adjacent tissues. The lymph nodes were axillary draining lymph nodes from breast cancer patients. Each CDR3 protein gets one entry after TCRdb re-called the multiplex PCR reads with MiXCR. The data show some 150,000 distinct CDR3 sequences, about a fifth seen once. The sequenced sample was axillary lymph node tissue. The receptors were sampled from a female donor with breast cancer. Some clones in this sample may be carry-over from other donors' samples.

V and J are TRBV11-2 and TRBJ2-4; TRBD2 agrees at 11 bases. The J segment lost 1 base and the V segment lost 3 bases, leaving 5 bases of the junction unmatched. Germline CDR1 reads SGHAT; CDR2 reads FQNNGV. This CDR3 is built from 17 residues. The CDR3 protein is CASSFSGRAGAKNIQYF. Written as DNA, the CDR3 is TGTGCCAGCAGCTTTAGCGGGAGGGCCGGGGCCAAAAACATTCAGTACTTC.

This clonotype was counted ten times or more. Here the CDR3 DNA reads TGTGCCACCAGTGATTCTCGGACTAGTCCATACGAGCAGTACTTC. This sequence encodes CATSDSRTSPYEQYF. The chain joins TRBV24-1 to TRBJ2-7; 7 bases fit TRBD2. Germline lookup yields CDR1 KGHDR and CDR2 SFDVKD. V gave up 2 bases and J gave up 4 bases; unmatched junction bases: 7. This CDR3 spans 15 amino acids.

Points on this clonotype: A much larger clone differs from this one at a single base, so this may be a read error. This chain connects TRBV20-1 to TRBJ2-7; D is uncertain. The CDR3 is 12 amino acids. Germline values: CDR1 DFQATT, CDR2 SNEGSKA (reference sequence). CDR3 nucleotides: TGCAGTGCTAGCGTAGGGTTTTACGAGCCGTACTTC. Translation: CSASVGFYEPYF.

As regards this clonotype: This may arise from a read error, as a much more abundant clone is one base away. The J gene is TRBJ2-3, the V gene TRBV6-1; no reliable D call. The CDR3 sequence is 15 residues long. V gave up 5 bases and J gave up 2 bases, with 14 bases separating them. From germline, CDR1 is MNHNS and CDR2 SASEGT. The CDR3 loop is CASSPSGFPTDTQYF. The CDR3 DNA reads as TGTGCCAGCAGTCCCTCGGGTTTCCCCACAGATACGCAGTATTTT.

As for this clonotype: A single base separates this from a much larger clone, so it may be a read error. The DNA for the CDR3 is TGTGCCAGCAGCTTAGAGGGACTAGCGGGAGGGGTGGGGACCCAGTACTTC. Its protein is CASSLEGLAGGVGTQYF. This chain links TRBV11-2 with TRBJ2-5; 16 bases agree with TRBD2. The V and J ends lost 0 bases and 7 bases, in that order; junction bases with no gene match: 5. This CDR3 region has 17 residues. CDR1 is SGHAT and CDR2 is FQNNGV in the germline V gene.

This clonotype was observed at least ten times. V usage is TRBV6-1 and J usage is TRBJ2-5; 7 bases agree with TRBD1. Germline V gene sequence: CDR1 MNHNS, CDR2 SASEGT. This CDR3 has 14 residues. The V segment lost 5 bases and the J segment 1 base; nucleotides outside the gene matches: 4. The CDR3 spells CASSYDRVQETQYF. The CDR3 DNA is TGTGCCAGCAGTTATGACAGGGTCCAAGAGACCCAGTACTTC.

This clonotype was recorded many times. The chain uses TRBV7-9 and TRBJ2-7; 9 nucleotides agree with TRBD2. Trimming took 4 bases from V and 4 from J; bases not matched to a gene: 2. CDR3 size: 13 residues. Germline lookup yields CDR1 SEHNR and CDR2 FQNEAQ (reference sequence). This CDR3 is CASSSSGTYEQYF. The CDR3 nucleotides read TGTGCCAGCAGCTCTAGCGGGACATACGAGCAGTACTTC.

For this clonotype: The conserved phenylalanine or tryptophan is not found at the CDR3 terminus, so this likely reflects a read error. The V gene is TRBV9, the J gene TRBJ2-7; D possibly corresponds to TRBD1 (6 bases). CDR3 length equals 13 residues. V was cut by 3 bases and J by 9 bases, with 16 bases left in between. Germline V CDR1 and CDR2: SGDLS, YYNGEE. Written as DNA, the CDR3 is TGTGCCAGCAGCGGAACAGGGCGTAACGGGCAGTACCTC. Protein sequence: CASSGTGRNGQYL.

This clonotype was seen repeatedly, ten times or more. The J gene is TRBJ2-7, the V gene TRBV7-6; D ambiguous. V was clipped by 5 bases and J by 1 base, with 9 bases between them. The CDR3 has 13 amino acids. Germline lookup yields CDR1 SGHVS and CDR2 FNYEAQ. The CDR3 loop is CASSPRTSYEQYF. The CDR3 DNA is TGTGCCAGCAGCCCCAGGACGTCCTACGAGCAGTACTTC.

This clonotype was detected many times. V usage is TRBV5-1 and J usage is TRBJ2-5; possibly TRBD2 for D (7 bases). This CDR3 region has 13 residues. V lost 3 bases, J lost 5 bases, and 11 bases lay in between. Germline CDR1 SGHRS, CDR2 YFSETQ. The CDR3 reads CASSWGGRETQYF. CDR3 sequence (DNA): TGCGCCAGCAGCTGGGGGGGGCGGGAGACCCAGTACTTC.

This clonotype was counted many times. The rearrangement uses TRBV5-4 and TRBJ2-3; D remains unclear. Germline assignment: CDR1 SGHNT and CDR2 YYREEE (reference sequence). Between the trimmed V and J ends, which lost 4 bases and 1 base, there was a span of 13 bases. CDR3 size: 15 residues. CDR3 sequence (DNA): TGTGCCAGCAGCCTGCTCCATGGGCGCACAGATACGCAGTATTTT. Encoded protein: CASSLLHGRTDTQYF.

There are many counts of this clonotype. V usage is TRBV24-1 and J usage is TRBJ2-5; D uncertain. The length of the CDR3 is 13 residues. With 4 bases removed from V and 3 bases from J, the gap between germline ends came to 8 bases. Germline V CDR1 and CDR2: KGHDR, SFDVKD. For the CDR3, the DNA is TGTGCCACCAGTGACCCCCGTGAAGAGACCCAGTACTTC. Translated, it gives CATSDPREETQYF.

On this clonotype itself: A much larger clone sits a single nucleotide away, making a read error possible. This chain connects TRBV30 to TRBJ1-5, with 7 bases matching TRBD1. The CDR3 has 13 amino acids. Germline CDR1 reads GTSNPN; CDR2 reads SVGIG (reference sequence). With 5 bases clipped from V and 9 bases from J, the junction kept 10 bases outside the gene matches. CDR3 region: CAWGAGGYRPQHF. In DNA, the CDR3 is TGTGCCTGGGGGGCAGGGGGTTATCGGCCCCAGCATTTT.

Concerning this clonotype: A much larger clone differs by one base, so this may be a read error. V and J are TRBV7-3 and TRBJ2-5; D unresolved. The CDR3 sequence is 13 residues long. CDR1 and CDR2 (germline): SGHTA, FQGTGA. In nucleotides, the CDR3 is TGTGCCAGCAGCTTAAGCGACCAAGAGACCCAGCACTTC. It is translated as CASSLSDQETQHF.

This clonotype was detected a few times. The chain is built from TRBV6-2 or TRBV6-3 and TRBJ1-5; perhaps TRBD1 as D (6 bases). CDR1 MNHEY and CDR2 SVGEGT come from the germline V gene. The V gene lost 2 bases and the J gene lost 4 bases, with 12 bases spanning the gap. The CDR3 loop spans 15 amino acids. The CDR3 protein is CASSYGGAGNQPQHF. DNA of the CDR3: TGTGCCAGCAGTTACGGGGGCGCGGGAAATCAGCCCCAGCATTTT.

This chain connects TRBV6-2 or TRBV6-3 to TRBJ2-3, with TRBD2 identical over 13 bases. The trim removed 10 bases at V and 4 bases at J, leaving 5 bases unmatched. Germline V gives CDR1 MNHEY, CDR2 SVGEGT. This CDR3 is built from 14 residues. CDR3 in DNA: TGTGCCACGCAACTAGCGGGAGGGCCAGATACGCAGTATTTT. This translates into CATQLAGGPDTQYF.

On this clonotype: The germline gene is not matched at one end of the junction; a read error may be the cause. The rearrangement links TRBV5-4 to TRBJ2-2, with D perhaps given as TRBD1 or TRBD2 (5 bases each). There are 15 residues in the CDR3. Per the germline V gene, CDR1 is SGHNT and CDR2 is YYREEE (reference sequence). The CDR3 DNA reads as TGTGTCAGCAGCTTTACGGGGCATGGCACCGGGGAGCTGTTTTTT. Amino acid sequence: CVSSFTGHGTGELFF.

About this clonotype: Given a much more abundant clone one base away, this may be a read error. This chain uses TRBV7-3 with TRBJ2-2, with 8 positions matching TRBD2. The CDR3 consists of 19 residues. Unmatched junction bases numbered 16, after V lost 4 bases and J lost 3 bases. CDR1 is SGHTA, CDR2 FQGTGA, per germline. CDR3 region: CASSSIVGSGSGDTGELFF. CDR3 sequence (DNA): TGTGCCAGCAGCTCAATAGTAGGAAGCGGGAGCGGGGACACCGGGGAGCTGTTTTTT. Full variable domain (remainder filled in from reference TRBV7-3 and TRBJ2-2): GAGVSQTPSNKVTEKGKYVELRCDPISGHTALYWYRQSLGQGPEFLIYFQGTGAADDSGLPNDRFFAVRPEGSVSTLKIQRTERGDSAVYLCASSSIVGSGSGDTGELFFGEGSRLTVL.

This clonotype came up many times. The J gene is TRBJ2-1, the V gene TRBV12-3 or TRBV12-4; possibly TRBD1 for D (5 bases). V was cut by 2 bases and J by 0 bases, with 23 bases left in between. There are 20 residues in the CDR3. The CDR3 region has the DNA TGTGCCAGCAGTTTAAGGGGCCCAGGGATAGGTCCTAGCTCCTACAATGAGCAGTTCTTC. It codes for CASSLRGPGIGPSSYNEQFF.

This clonotype appeared many times. The rearrangement joins TRBV5-6 to TRBJ2-1, with 8 bases lining up with TRBD2. This CDR3 contains 11 residues. CDR1 is SGHDT, CDR2 YYEEEE, per germline. Germline trimming cut 6 bases from V and 10 bases from J; bases unmatched to any gene: 3. The CDR3 DNA is TGTGCCAGCACCGAGCGGGGGGAGCAGTTCTTC. Its protein product is CASTERGEQFF.

The chain combines TRBV6-6 with TRBJ2-2; 12 nucleotides align to TRBD1. Trimming at V came to 9 bases and at J to 1 base, leaving 6 bases not matched to a gene. The CDR3 has 16 amino acids. Germline CDR1 reads MNHNY; CDR2 reads SVGAGI (reference sequence). For the CDR3, the DNA is TGTGCCAGTTCCGGGACAGGGGGCGGGAACACCGGGGAGCTGTTTTTT. Amino acid sequence: CASSGTGGGNTGELFF.

With regard to this clonotype: This could be a read error, since a much larger clone is one nucleotide away. This chain connects TRBV4-1 to TRBJ2-2, with D perhaps matching TRBD2 (5 bases). The CDR3 spans 14 residues. Germline lookup yields CDR1 MGHRA and CDR2 YSYEKL. CDR3 amino acids: CASSPGRAAGELLF. The CDR3 bases are TGCGCCAGCAGCCCGGGCCGGGCGGCCGGGGAGCTGCTTTTT.

This clonotype was picked up a small number of times. The chain is built from TRBV28 and TRBJ2-7; TRBD2 matches at 9 bases. V lost 6 bases to trimming and J lost 2 bases; unmatched junction nucleotides: 5. The CDR3 covers 14 residues. Germline V gene sequence: CDR1 MDHEN, CDR2 SYDVKM. DNA of the CDR3: TGTGCCAGCAGGCGGGGGGGACTAGCCTACGAGCAGTACTTC. Translation: CASRRGGLAYEQYF. Together with reference TRBV28 and TRBJ2-7, the CDR3 gives the full variable domain: DVKVTQSSRYLVKRTGEKVFLECVQDMDHENMFWYRQDPGLGLRLIYFSYDVKMKEKGDIPEGYSVSREKKERFSLILESASTNQTSMYLCASRRGGLAYEQYFGPGTRLTVT.

A note on this clonotype: A clone one base away is much larger, so this may be a read error. In nucleotides, the CDR3 is TGTGCCAGCAGCCGAGATGTCAGGGGTGAGCAGTACTTC. It is translated as CASSRDVRGEQYF. The chain links TRBV4-2 to TRBJ2-7; D may be TRBD1 (6 bases). This CDR3 contains 13 residues. Trimming removed 4 bases at V and 7 bases at J, with 14 bases between. CDR1 LGHNA and CDR2 YNFKEQ come from the germline V gene.

This clonotype was observed at least ten times. V and J are TRBV12-3 or TRBV12-4 and TRBJ2-1; 13 bases agree with TRBD2. This CDR3 spans 16 amino acids. V was clipped by 5 bases and J by 9 bases; unmatched bases: 10. In DNA, the CDR3 is TGTGCCAGCAGTGCAAGACTAGCGGGAGGCCACCTTGAGCAGTTCTTC. It translates to CASSARLAGGHLEQFF.

This clonotype was seen repeatedly, ten times or more. This chain joins TRBV29-1 and TRBJ1-2; no clear D. V lost 6 bases to trimming and J lost 5 bases, with 13 bases between them. The CDR3 loop spans 12 amino acids. CDR1 is SQVTM and CDR2 is ANQGSEA in the germline V gene. CDR3 residues: CSVLTITYGYTF. The CDR3 nucleotides read TGCAGCGTCCTCACAATTACTTATGGCTACACCTTC.

There are many counts of this clonotype. The rearrangement uses TRBV7-2 and TRBJ2-5; 10 nucleotides agree with TRBD2. The CDR3 sequence is 14 residues long. The germline V gene encodes CDR1 SGHTA and CDR2 FQGNSA. Unmatched junction bases numbered 5, after V lost 5 bases and J lost 5 bases. CDR3 coding DNA: TGTGCCAGCAGCGCTAGCGGGAGTCGTGAGACCCAGTACTTC. Translation gives CASSASGSRETQYF.

This chain uses TRBV6-1 with TRBJ2-3, with 8 bases fitting TRBD1. Germline V gene lookup returns CDR1 MNHNS and CDR2 SASEGT. The CDR3 loop spans 14 amino acids. The ends lost 7 bases at V and 6 bases at J; junction bases unmatched: 9. The CDR3 sequence is CASKVTGVVDTQYF. In DNA, the CDR3 is TGTGCCAGCAAAGTGACAGGGGTTGTTGATACGCAGTATTTT.

This clonotype was seen many times. The chain couples TRBV9 to TRBJ1-3; the match to TRBD1 covers 9 bases. The CDR3 covers 15 residues. With 4 bases clipped from V and 1 base from J, the junction kept 3 bases outside the gene matches. CDR1 and CDR2 (germline): SGDLS, YYNGEE. CDR3 in DNA: TGTGCCAGCAGCTCACAGGGGGCTTCTGGAAACACCATATATTTT. Its translation: CASSSQGASGNTIYF.

Turning to this clonotype: This may be a read error, as it is one base from a much larger clone. The rearrangement links TRBV24-1 to TRBJ2-5; TRBD1 matches 7 bases. J gave up 5 bases and V 7 bases, and 6 bases lay outside the gene matches. Germline V gives CDR1 KGHDR, CDR2 SFDVKD. The CDR3 is 13 amino acids. The CDR3 DNA reads TGTGCCACCAGCCCGGGACAGAACGAGACCCAGTACTTC. It is translated as CATSPGQNETQYF.

In its sample, this clonotype was seen many times. This chain joins TRBV27 and TRBJ2-3, with D perhaps TRBD2 (6 bases). V lost 6 bases to trimming and J lost 0 bases, with 16 bases between them. This CDR3 region has 16 residues. Germline V gene lookup returns CDR1 MNHEY and CDR2 SMNVEV (reference sequence). The CDR3 nucleotides are TGTGCCAGCAGACTTAGCGGTTACTCTAGCACAGATACGCAGTATTTT. Translation: CASRLSGYSSTDTQYF.

This sequence joins TRBV27 and TRBJ2-3, with 9 bases aligning to TRBD1. J lost 3 bases, V lost 4 bases, and 5 bases had no gene match. The CDR3 runs 15 residues. Germline V gene sequence: CDR1 MNHEY, CDR2 SMNVEV (reference sequence). The CDR3 DNA sequence: TGTGCCAGCAGTTCAAACAGGGGGCGAACAGATACGCAGTATTTT. Its translation: CASSSNRGRTDTQYF.